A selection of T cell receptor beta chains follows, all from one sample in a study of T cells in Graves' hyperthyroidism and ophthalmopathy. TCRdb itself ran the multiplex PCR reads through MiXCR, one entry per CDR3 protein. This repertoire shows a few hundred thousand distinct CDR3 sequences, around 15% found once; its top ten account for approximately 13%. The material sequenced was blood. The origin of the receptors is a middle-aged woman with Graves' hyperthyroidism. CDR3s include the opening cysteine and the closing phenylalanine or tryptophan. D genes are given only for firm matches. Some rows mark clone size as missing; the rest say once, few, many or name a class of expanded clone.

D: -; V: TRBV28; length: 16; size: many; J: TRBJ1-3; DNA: TGTGCCAGCACCCCGACGGGGAGCCTCTCTGGAAACACCATATATTTT; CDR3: CASTPTGSLSGNTIYF
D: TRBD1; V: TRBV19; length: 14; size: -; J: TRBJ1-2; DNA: TGTGCCAGTAGTACCGACAGGGGCGTAGGTGGCTACACCTTC; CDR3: CASSTDRGVGGYTF
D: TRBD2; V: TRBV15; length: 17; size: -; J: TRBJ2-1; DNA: TGTGCCACCAGCAGAGAGGGACTAGCGGGCTCCTACAATGAGCAGTTCTTC; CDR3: CATSREGLAGSYNEQFF
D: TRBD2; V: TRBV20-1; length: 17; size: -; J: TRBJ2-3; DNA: TGCAGTGCGGAGGGTAGCGGGAGGGCGGGAAGCACAGATACGCAGTATTTT; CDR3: CSAEGSGRAGSTDTQYF
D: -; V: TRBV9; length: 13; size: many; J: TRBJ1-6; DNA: TGTGCCAGCAGCGTACGTTGGGATTCACCCCTCCACTTT; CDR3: CASSVRWDSPLHF
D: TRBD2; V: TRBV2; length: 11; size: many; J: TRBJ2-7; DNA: TGTGCTAGCGGGCTAGCGGACTTACAGTACTTC; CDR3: CASGLADLQYF
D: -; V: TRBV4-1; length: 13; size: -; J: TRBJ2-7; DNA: TGCGCCAGCAGCCAAGTAGCGACCTACGAGCAGTACTTC; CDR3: CASSQVATYEQYF
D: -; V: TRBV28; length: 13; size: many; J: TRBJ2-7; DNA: TGTGCCAGCAGCTTAGACGGCACCTACGAGCAGTACTTC; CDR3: CASSLDGTYEQYF
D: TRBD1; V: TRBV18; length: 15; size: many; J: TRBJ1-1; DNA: TGTGCCAGCTCACCAGGACAGGGGGCGGGAACTGAAGCTTTCTTT; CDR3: CASSPGQGAGTEAFF
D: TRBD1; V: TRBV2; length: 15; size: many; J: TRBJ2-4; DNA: TGTGCCAGCAGGTACACAGGGGAAGCCAAAAACATTCAGTACTTC; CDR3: CASRYTGEAKNIQYF
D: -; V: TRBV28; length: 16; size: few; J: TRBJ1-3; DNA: TGTGCCAGCAGTTTCCCGCTATCAAACTCTGGAAACACCATATATTTT; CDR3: CASSFPLSNSGNTIYF
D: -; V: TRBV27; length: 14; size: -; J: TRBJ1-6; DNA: TGTGCCAGCAGTTTGGGGGTCCGGGGTTCACCCCTCCACTTT; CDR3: CASSLGVRGSPLHF
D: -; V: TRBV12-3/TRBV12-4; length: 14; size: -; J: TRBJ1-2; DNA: TGTGCCAGCAGTCTATCATCGACAGCCGTGGACTACACCTTC; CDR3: CASSLSSTAVDYTF
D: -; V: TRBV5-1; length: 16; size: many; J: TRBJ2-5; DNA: TGCGCCAGCAGCTTGGCCAGCAGACATCAGGGCGAGACCCAGTACTTC; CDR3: CASSLASRHQGETQYF
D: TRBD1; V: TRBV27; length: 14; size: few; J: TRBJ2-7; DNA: TGTGCCAGCAGGTGGACAGGGGAGACCTACGAGCAGTACTTC; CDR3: CASRWTGETYEQYF
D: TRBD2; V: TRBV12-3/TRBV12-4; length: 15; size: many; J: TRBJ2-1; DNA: TGTGCCAGCAGTTATCTAGCGGGAGGGCCAAATGAGCAGTTCTTC; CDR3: CASSYLAGGPNEQFF
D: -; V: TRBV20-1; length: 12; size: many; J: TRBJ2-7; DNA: TGCAGTGCTAACTGGATCTCCTACGAGCAGTACTTC; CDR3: CSANWISYEQYF
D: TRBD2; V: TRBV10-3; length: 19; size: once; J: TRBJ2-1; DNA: TGTGCCATCAGTGAGAGACCGCCGGGACTAGCGGGAGTCAGGAATGAGCAGTTCTTC; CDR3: CAISERPPGLAGVRNEQFF
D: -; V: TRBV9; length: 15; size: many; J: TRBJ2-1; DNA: TGTGCCAGCAGCCCCGGTGGGGGGCGGCTGAATGAGCAGTTCTTC; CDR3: CASSPGGGRLNEQFF
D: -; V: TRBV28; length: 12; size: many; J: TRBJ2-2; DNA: TGTGCCAGCAGTCAGAACAGGGCCGATCAGGTTTTT; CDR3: CASSQNRADQVF
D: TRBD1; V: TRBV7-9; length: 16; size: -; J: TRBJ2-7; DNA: TGTGCCAGCAGCTTATACGGACAGGGGATTAGATACGAGCAGTACTTC; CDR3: CASSLYGQGIRYEQYF
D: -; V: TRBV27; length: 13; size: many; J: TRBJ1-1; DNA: TGTGCCAGCACCTTGGGGGGAGGCGCTGAAGCTTTCTTT; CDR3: CASTLGGGAEAFF
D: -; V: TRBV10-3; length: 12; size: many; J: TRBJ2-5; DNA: TGTGCCATCAGTGAGACCCGAGGGACCCAGTACTTC; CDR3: CAISETRGTQYF
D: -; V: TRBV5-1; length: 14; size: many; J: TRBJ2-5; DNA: TGTGCCAGCAGTTTGGGAAGAAACCAAGAGACCCAGTACTTC; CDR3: CASSLGRNQETQYF
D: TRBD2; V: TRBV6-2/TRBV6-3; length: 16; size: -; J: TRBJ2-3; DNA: TGTGCCAGCTCGGACCGGTCTAGCGGGAGCCCAGATACGCAGTATTTT; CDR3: CASSDRSSGSPDTQYF
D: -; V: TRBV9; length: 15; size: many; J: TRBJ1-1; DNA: TGTGCCAGCAGCGTCCGACAGAAGATTCACACTGAAGCTTTCTTT; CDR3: CASSVRQKIHTEAFF
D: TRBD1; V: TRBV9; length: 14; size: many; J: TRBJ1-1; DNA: TGTGCCAGCAGCGCTCAGGGGGCGCTACCTGAAGCTTTCTTT; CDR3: CASSAQGALPEAFF
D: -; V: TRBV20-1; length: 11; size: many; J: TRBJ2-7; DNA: TGCAGTGCTCTTACATCCTACGAGCAGTACTTC; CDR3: CSALTSYEQYF
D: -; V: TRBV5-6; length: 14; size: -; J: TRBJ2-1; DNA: TGTGCCAGCAGCCCCTGGACCCGGCGGAATGAGCAGTTCTTC; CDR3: CASSPWTRRNEQFF
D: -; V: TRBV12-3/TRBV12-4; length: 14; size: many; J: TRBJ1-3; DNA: TGTGCCAGCAGTCGGGACGGACATGGGAACACCATATATTTT; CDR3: CASSRDGHGNTIYF
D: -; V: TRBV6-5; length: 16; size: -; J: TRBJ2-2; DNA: TGTGCCAGCAGTTACAGCATAAAAGTTAACACCGGGGAGCTGTTTTTT; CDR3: CASSYSIKVNTGELFF
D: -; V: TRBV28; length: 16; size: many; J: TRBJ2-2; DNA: TGTGCCAGCAGTCTGACCCCGGGCCAGGGTGTGTTTAGGCTGTTTTTT; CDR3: CASSLTPGQGVFRLFF
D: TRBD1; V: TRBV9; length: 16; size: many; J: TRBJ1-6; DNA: TGTGCCAGCAGCGTGACAGGGGTGTTCGGTGATTCACCCCTCCACTTT; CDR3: CASSVTGVFGDSPLHF
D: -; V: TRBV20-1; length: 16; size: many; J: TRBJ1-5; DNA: TGCAGTGCACTAGAAACGGGTAGACGGGCCAATCAGCCCCAGCATTTT; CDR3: CSALETGRRANQPQHF
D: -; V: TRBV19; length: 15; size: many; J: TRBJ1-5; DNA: TGTGCCAGTAGTATCTTAGACGGAAACAATCAGCCCCAGCATTTT; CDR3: CASSILDGNNQPQHF
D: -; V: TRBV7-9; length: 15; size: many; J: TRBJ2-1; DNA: TGTGCCAGCAGCCCCGCCCGGGACTTGTACAATGAGCAGTTCTTC; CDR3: CASSPARDLYNEQFF
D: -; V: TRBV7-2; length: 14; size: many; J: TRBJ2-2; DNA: TGTGCCAGCAGCTTGGCCGGGACCTCCGGGGAGCTGTTTTTT; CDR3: CASSLAGTSGELFF
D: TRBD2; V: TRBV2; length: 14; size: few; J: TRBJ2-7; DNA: TGTGCCAGCAGGTTTAGCGGGAGCTCCTACGAGCAGTACTTC; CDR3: CASRFSGSSYEQYF
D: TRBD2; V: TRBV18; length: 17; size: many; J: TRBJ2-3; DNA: TGTGCCAGCCTTGGCCCTCCGACTAGCGCTGGCACAGATACGCAGTATTTT; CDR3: CASLGPPTSAGTDTQYF
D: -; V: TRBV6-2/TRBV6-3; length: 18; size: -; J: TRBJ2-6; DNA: TGTGCCAGCAGTTACCCCCCCGGGGGCAACTCTGGGGCCAACGTCCTGACTTTC; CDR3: CASSYPPGGNSGANVLTF
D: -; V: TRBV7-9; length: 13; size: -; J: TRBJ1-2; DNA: TGTGCCAGCAGCAAACCGAATAGGCATGGCTACACCTTC; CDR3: CASSKPNRHGYTF
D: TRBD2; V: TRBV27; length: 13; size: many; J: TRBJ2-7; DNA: TGTGCCAGCAGTCTAGGACTAGCGAGGGAGCAGTACTTC; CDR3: CASSLGLAREQYF
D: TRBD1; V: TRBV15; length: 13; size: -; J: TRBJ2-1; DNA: TGTGCCACCAGCGGGGACAGGTCGGATGAGCAGTTCTTC; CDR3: CATSGDRSDEQFF
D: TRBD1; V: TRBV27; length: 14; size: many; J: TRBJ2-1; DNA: TGTGCCAGCCGGACAGGCAGATCCTACAATGAGCAGTTCTTC; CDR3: CASRTGRSYNEQFF
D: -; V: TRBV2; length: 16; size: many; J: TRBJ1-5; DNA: TGTGCCAGCACGACAGTTCCCCAGGAAAGCAATCAGCCCCAGCATTTT; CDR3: CASTTVPQESNQPQHF
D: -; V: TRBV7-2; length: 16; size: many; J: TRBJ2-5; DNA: TGTGCCAGCAGCTTAGGGCTTGAACGGTTCCAAGAGACCCAGTACTTC; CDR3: CASSLGLERFQETQYF